One and the same sample provided the 4 T cell receptor beta chains below, sequenced in a study of T cells after yellow fever vaccination. MiXCR, applied by TCRdb to the 5' RACE reads, yields one record per CDR3 protein. The sample includes roughly 320,000 distinct CDR3 sequences, 9.5% to 12% of them seen just once. Specimen: CD4+ T cells sorted from PBMCs, collected 45 days after the yellow fever booster vaccination. Receptors originate from a man aged 18 to 35 who received the YFV17D yellow fever vaccine.

The V and J genes are TRBV5-1 and TRBJ2-2; the D gene could be TRBD1 or TRBD2 (5 bases each). The CDR3 covers 14 residues. From germline, CDR1 is SGHRS and CDR2 YFSETQ. Trimming cost V 4 bases and J 6 bases, with 13 bases left between them. CDR3 in DNA: TGCGCCAGCAGCGATGCGCTGGGGGCCGGGGAGCTGTTTTTT. Encoded protein: CASSDALGAGELFF.

A few counts support this clonotype. The rearrangement links TRBV4-1 to TRBJ1-6, with D hard to call. The length of the CDR3 is 14 residues. Looked up from germline, CDR1 is MGHRA and CDR2 is YSYEKL. The V end was cut by 0 bases, the J end by 7 bases, with 7 bases between. The CDR3 coding sequence is TGCGCCAGCAGCCAAGATTCGTGGAATTCACCCCTCCACTTT. The encoded protein is CASSQDSWNSPLHF.

There are a few counts of this clonotype. The V call is TRBV2, the J call TRBJ1-5, with a possible D match to TRBD1 (6 bases). In germline, CDR1 is SNHLY, CDR2 FYNNEI. V lost 8 bases and J lost 8, with 19 bases in between. There are 14 residues in the CDR3. The CDR3 DNA is TGTGCCAGCGAGTGGACAGAGACCGACGAGCCCCAGCATTTT. As protein: CASEWTETDEPQHF.

This clonotype was seen only a few times. This sequence joins TRBV4-3 and TRBJ1-2; D remains unclear. V lost 0 bases and J 8 bases, leaving 22 bases between the germline ends. CDR1 is LGHNA, CDR2 YSLEER, per germline. This CDR3 has 17 residues. This chain's CDR3 is CASSQDPITTRARGYTF. The CDR3, as DNA: TGCGCCAGCAGCCAAGATCCAATAACCACAAGGGCGCGAGGCTACACCTTC.